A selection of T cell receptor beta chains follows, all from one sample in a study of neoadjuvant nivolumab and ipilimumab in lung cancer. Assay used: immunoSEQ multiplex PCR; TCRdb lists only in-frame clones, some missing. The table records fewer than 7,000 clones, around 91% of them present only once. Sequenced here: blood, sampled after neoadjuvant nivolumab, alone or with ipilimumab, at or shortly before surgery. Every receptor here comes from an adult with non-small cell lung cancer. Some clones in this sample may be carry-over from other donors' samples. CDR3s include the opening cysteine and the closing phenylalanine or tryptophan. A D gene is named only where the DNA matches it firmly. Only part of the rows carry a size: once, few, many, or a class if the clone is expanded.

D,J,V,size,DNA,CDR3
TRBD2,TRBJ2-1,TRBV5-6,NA,TGTGCCAGCAGCTTGGATTTGACGACTAGCGGGAGATACAATGAGCAGTTCTTC,CASSLDLTTSGRYNEQFF
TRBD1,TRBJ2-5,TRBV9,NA,TGTGCCAGCAGCAAAGGACAGGGTGGGGAGACCCAGTACTTC,CASSKGQGGETQYF
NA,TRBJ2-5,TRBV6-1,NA,TGTGCCAGCAGTGCTTTCCCTTCTCGGGAGACCCAGTACTTC,CASSAFPSRETQYF
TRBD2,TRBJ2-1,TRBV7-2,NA,TGTGCCAGCAGCCAGGGAAGCGGGAGATTACAGCAGTTCTTC,CASSQGSGRLQQFF
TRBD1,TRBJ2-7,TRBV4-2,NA,TGTGCCAGCAGCCAAGATAACGGACAGGGGTGGCGGGAGCAGTACTTC,CASSQDNGQGWREQYF
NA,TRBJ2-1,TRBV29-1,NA,TGCAGCGTGAGGGTGGGGAATGAGCAGTTCTTC,CSVRVGNEQFF
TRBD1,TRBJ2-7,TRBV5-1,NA,TGCGCCAGCAGCTTGGGGGCAGGGGGAACCCCCTACGAGCAGTACTTC,CASSLGAGGTPYEQYF
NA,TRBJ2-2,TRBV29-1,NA,TGCAGCGCGGGGGTGGCCGGGGAGCTGTTTTTT,CSAGVAGELFF
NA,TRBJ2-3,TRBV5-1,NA,TGCGCCAGCAGCTTGAGAGGAGGACTTAGCACAGATACGCAGTATTTT,CASSLRGGLSTDTQYF
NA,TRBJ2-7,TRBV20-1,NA,TGCAGTGCGTGGGTGAACGAGCAGTACTTC,CSAWVNEQYF
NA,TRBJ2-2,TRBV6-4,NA,TGTGCCAGCAAAGGGACAACGAACACCGGGGAGCTGTTTTTT,CASKGTTNTGELFF
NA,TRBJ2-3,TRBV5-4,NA,TGTGCCAGCAGCTCCGGGGTTACCTCAGATACGCAGTATTTT,CASSSGVTSDTQYF
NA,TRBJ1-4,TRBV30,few,TGTGCCTGGAGTCCGAGCCGGGGCTATCCTAATGAAAAACTGTTTTTT,CAWSPSRGYPNEKLFF
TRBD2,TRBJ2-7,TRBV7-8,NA,TGTGCCAGCAGCTTAGGAGGTGGCCTAGTTAGCGGGTCGGGTTTGGGCGAGCAGTACTTC,CASSLGGGLVSGSGLGEQYF
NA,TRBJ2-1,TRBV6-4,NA,TGTGCCAGCAGTGAGACGGTCAGCTCCTACAATGAGCAGTTCTTC,CASSETVSSYNEQFF
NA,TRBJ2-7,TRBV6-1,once,TGTGCCAGCAGTGAACAGGGGGGAGGATACGAGCAGTACTTC,CASSEQGGGYEQYF
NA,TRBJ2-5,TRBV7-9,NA,TGTGCCAGCAGCGGAAGGGGAGGGGGGGAGACCCAGTACTTC,CASSGRGGGETQYF
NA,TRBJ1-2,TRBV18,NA,TGTGCCAGCTCAGGAGAACGTGGCTACACCTTC,CASSGERGYTF
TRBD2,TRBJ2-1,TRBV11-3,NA,TGTGCCAGCAGCTTAGATACTAGCGGGCAGTTCTTC,CASSLDTSGQFF
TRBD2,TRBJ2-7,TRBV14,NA,TGTGCCAGCAGCCCACTGATGGGACTAGCGGGAGGAAATGGCGATCACGAGCAGTACTTC,CASSPLMGLAGGNGDHEQYF
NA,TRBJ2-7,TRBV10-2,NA,TGCGCCAGCGCAGGGTCATCCTCCTACGAGCAGTACTTC,CASAGSSSYEQYF
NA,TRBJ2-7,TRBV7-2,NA,TGTGCCAGCAGCTCCAACGCCTACGAGCAGTACTTC,CASSSNAYEQYF
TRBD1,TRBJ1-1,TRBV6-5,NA,TGTGCCAGCAGAAAGGACAGGGGGCTGACTGAAGCTTTCTTT,CASRKDRGLTEAFF
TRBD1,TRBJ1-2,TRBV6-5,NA,TGTGCCAGCAGTTACTCCCTGACGGGACAGGGGTATGGCTACACCTTC,CASSYSLTGQGYGYTF
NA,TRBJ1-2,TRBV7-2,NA,TGTGCCAGCAGCCCACTTAGGGCCGGTGGCTACACCTTC,CASSPLRAGGYTF
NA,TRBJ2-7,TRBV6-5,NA,TGTGCCAGCAGTTATTCAGGACAAACCTACGAGCAGTACTTC,CASSYSGQTYEQYF
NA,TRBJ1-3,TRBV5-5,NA,TGTGCCAGCAGCTTGGGGGCAGGGTTCGACGGAAACACCATATATTTT,CASSLGAGFDGNTIYF
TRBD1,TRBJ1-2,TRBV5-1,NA,TGCGCCAGCAGACCTGGACAGGGGAACTATGGCTACACCTTC,CASRPGQGNYGYTF
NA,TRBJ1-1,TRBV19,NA,TGTGCCAGTAGTAACTCACTACTCGACGGAAACACTGAAGCTTTCTTT,CASSNSLLDGNTEAFF
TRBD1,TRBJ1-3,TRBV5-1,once,TGCGCCAGCAGCTTTGGGACAGTTTCCTCTGGAAACACCATATATTTT,CASSFGTVSSGNTIYF
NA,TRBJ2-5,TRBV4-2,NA,TGTGCCAGCAGCCAAGATCAGGGGCGACAGACCCAGTACTTC,CASSQDQGRQTQYF
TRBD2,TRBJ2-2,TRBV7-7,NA,TGTGCTAGCAGCCCAAAGTCGGGAGGCGGGAACACCGGGGAGCTGTTTTTT,CASSPKSGGGNTGELFF
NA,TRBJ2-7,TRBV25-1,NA,TGTGCCAGCGGGTGGGGTGGAGAGCAGTACTTC,CASGWGGEQYF
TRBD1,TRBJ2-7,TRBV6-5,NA,TGTGCCAGCAGTTACGACGGGACAGGGGCGGCTGAGCAGTACTTC,CASSYDGTGAAEQYF
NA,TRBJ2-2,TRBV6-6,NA,TGTGCCAGCAAGACTGGTAGATGGGCCGGGGAGCTGTTTTTT,CASKTGRWAGELFF
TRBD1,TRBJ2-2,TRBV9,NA,TGTGCCAGCAGCGCGGACAGGGGATGGGACACCGGGGAGCTGTTTTTT,CASSADRGWDTGELFF
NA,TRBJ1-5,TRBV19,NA,TGTGCCAGTGGTATCAATCAGCCCCAGCATTTT,CASGINQPQHF
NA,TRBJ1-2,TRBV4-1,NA,TGCGCCAGCAGCTCTATGGGGGGTGTCTACACCTTC,CASSSMGGVYTF
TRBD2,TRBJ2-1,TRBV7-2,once,TGTGCCAGCAGCCCGCAAGCTAGCGGGAGGGCGCAGGTTGAGCAGTTCTTC,CASSPQASGRAQVEQFF
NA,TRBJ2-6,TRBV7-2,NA,TGTGCCAGCAGGATCACGTCTGGGGCCAACGTCCTGACTTTC,CASRITSGANVLTF
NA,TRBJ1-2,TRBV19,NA,TGTGCCAGTAGTCGGCAGCCAGGAGGAATGACTAACTATGGCTACACCTTC,CASSRQPGGMTNYGYTF
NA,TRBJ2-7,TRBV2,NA,TGTGCCAGCAGTGCTGACGGGATCGTATACGAGCAGTACTTC,CASSADGIVYEQYF
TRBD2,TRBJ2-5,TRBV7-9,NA,TGTGCCAGCAGCGGGGCGCTAGCGGGACAGGAGACCCAGTACTTC,CASSGALAGQETQYF
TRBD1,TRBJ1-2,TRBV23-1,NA,TGCGCCAGCAGTCTCCCGGGACAGGATAACTATGGCTACACCTTC,CASSLPGQDNYGYTF
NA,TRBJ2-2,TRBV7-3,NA,TGTGCCAGCAGCCTCAGTAACACCGGGGAGCTGTTTTTT,CASSLSNTGELFF
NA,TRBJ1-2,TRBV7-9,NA,TGTGCCAGCAGCTTAGGGACCGGGCGCGACTATGGCTACACCTTC,CASSLGTGRDYGYTF
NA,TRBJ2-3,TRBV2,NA,TGTGCCAGCAGTGAACAGGGGAGGGATACGCAGTATTTT,CASSEQGRDTQYF
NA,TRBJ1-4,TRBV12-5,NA,TGTGCTAGTGGTTTGGTACCTCAGGGCACTAATGAAAAACTGTTTTTT,CASGLVPQGTNEKLFF
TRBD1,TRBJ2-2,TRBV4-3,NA,TGCGCCAGCAGCTCACAGGGGGGTACCGGGGAGCTGTTTTTT,CASSSQGGTGELFF
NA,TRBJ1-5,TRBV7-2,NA,TGTGCCAGCAGTCCCGGGATCCTTAGCAATCAGCCCCAGCATTTT,CASSPGILSNQPQHF
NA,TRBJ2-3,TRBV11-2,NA,TGTGCCAGCAGCCTAGACCCCCCCCCGAGAGATACGCAGTATTTT,CASSLDPPPRDTQYF
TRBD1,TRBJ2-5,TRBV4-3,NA,TGCGCCAGCAGCCAGGCCTCCGGGACAGGGGCCGAGACCCAGTACTTC,CASSQASGTGAETQYF
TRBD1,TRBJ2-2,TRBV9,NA,TGTGCCAGCAGCCCTCGACAGGGGTTGACCGGGGAGCTGTTTTTT,CASSPRQGLTGELFF
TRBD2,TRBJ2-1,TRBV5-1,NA,TGCGCCAGCAGCTCAGCCGGGACTAGCGGACAGAGCTCCTACAATGAGCAGTTCTTC,CASSSAGTSGQSSYNEQFF
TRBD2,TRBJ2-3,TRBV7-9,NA,TGTGCCAGCAGTACAACTCTAGCGGGACCCACAGATACGCAGTATTTT,CASSTTLAGPTDTQYF
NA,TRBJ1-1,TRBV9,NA,TGTGCCAGCAGCGTAGGAACGGGCGTTAACACTGAAGCTTTCTTT,CASSVGTGVNTEAFF
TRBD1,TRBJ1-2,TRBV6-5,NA,TGTGCCAGCAGTTACACCAGGACAGGGGGTGGTTATGGCTACACCTTC,CASSYTRTGGGYGYTF
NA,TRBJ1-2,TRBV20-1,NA,TGCAGTGCTCGTTCAACTGGCTACACCTTC,CSARSTGYTF
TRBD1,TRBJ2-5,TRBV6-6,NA,TGTGCCAGCAGTTCAAGGACAGGGGAGGCAGAGACCCAGTACTTC,CASSSRTGEAETQYF
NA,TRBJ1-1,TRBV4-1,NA,TGCGCCAGCAGCCAAGAAATGAGAAGAGGGGGTCGGGGCACTGAAGCTTTCTTT,CASSQEMRRGGRGTEAFF